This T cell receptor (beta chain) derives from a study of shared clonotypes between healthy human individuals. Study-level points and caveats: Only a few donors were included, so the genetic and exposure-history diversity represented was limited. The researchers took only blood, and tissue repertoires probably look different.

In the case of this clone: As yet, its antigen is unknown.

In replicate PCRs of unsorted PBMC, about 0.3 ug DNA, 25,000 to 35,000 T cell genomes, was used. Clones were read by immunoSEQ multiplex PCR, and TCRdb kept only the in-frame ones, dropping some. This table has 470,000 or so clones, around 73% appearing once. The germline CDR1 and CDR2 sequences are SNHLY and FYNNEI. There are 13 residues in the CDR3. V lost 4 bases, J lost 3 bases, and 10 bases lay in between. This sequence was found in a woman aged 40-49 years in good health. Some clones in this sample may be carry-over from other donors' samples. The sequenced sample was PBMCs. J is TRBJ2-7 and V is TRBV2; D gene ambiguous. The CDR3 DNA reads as TGTGCCAGCAGTGTAAGAGCTGTCTACGAGCAGTACTTC. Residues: CASSVRAVYEQYF. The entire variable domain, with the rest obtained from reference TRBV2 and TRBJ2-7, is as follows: EPEVTQTPSHQVTQMGQEVILRCVPISNHLYFYWYRQILGQKVEFLVSFYNNEISEKSEIFDDQFSVERPDGSNFTLKIRSTKLEDSAMYFCASSVRAVYEQYFGPGTRLTVT.